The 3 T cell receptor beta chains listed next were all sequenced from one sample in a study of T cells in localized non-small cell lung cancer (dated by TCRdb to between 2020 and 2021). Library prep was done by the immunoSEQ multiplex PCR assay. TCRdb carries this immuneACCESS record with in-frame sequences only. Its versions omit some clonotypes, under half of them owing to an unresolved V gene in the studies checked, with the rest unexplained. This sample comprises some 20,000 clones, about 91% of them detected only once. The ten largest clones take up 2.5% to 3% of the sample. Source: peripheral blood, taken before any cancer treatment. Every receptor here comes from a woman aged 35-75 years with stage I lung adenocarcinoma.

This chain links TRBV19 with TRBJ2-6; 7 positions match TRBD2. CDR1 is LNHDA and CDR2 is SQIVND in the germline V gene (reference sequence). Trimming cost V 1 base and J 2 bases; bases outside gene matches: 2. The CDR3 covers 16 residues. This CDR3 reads CASSIVSGTGANVLTF. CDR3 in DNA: TGTGCCAGTAGTATAGTAAGCGGGACTGGGGCCAACGTCCTGACTTTC.

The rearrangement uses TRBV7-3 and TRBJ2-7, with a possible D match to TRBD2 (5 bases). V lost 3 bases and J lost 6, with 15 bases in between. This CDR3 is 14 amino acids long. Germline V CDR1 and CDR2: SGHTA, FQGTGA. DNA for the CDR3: TGTGCCAGCAGCTTTAGGGTCCCCGGGGTCGAGCAGTACTTC. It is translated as CASSFRVPGVEQYF.

The CDR3 is CASSGRGGARYGYTF. The CDR3 nucleotides read TGTGCCAGCAGCGGCCGGGGGGGGGCGCGTTATGGCTACACCTTC. The chain is built from TRBV7-2 and TRBJ1-2; perhaps TRBD1 as D (6 bases). Germline values: CDR1 SGHTA, CDR2 FQGNSA. V gave up 5 bases and J gave up 5 bases, with 18 bases separating them. The CDR3 sequence is 15 residues long.